A single sample gave rise to the 21 T cell receptor beta chains below, sequenced in a study of T-cell memory formation after mild COVID-19 (dated by TCRdb to the early 2020s). Library preparation employed 5' RACE. This sample was sequenced with an Illumina NovaSeq 6000. The public reads were run again by TCRdb, first through fastp at Q25 and then through MiXCR, and only productive beta chains were kept. CDR3 protein sequences are deduplicated, and each keeps its most common genes and DNA. The sample contains 25,000 or so distinct CDR3 sequences, about 7.4% of them found a single time. In total, the top ten clones hold roughly 14% of the sample. Sequenced material: PBMCs or a T cell subset sorted from them (not recorded which). These receptors were taken from an adult woman who had mild COVID-19 (a few samples of this study predate the infection). The sample titles of this study are shuffled in the database, so cell type and time point are left out; the donor was told from shared clones.

This clonotype was picked up many times. The V gene is TRBV5-1, the J gene TRBJ2-5; 15 nucleotides align to TRBD2. The CDR3 is 16 amino acids. V shed 4 bases and J 5 bases; nucleotides not matched to a gene: 6. Germline assignment: CDR1 SGHRS and CDR2 YFSETQ. Here the CDR3 reads CASSPGLAGGQETQYF. For the CDR3, the DNA is TGCGCCAGCAGCCCGGGACTAGCGGGAGGACAGGAGACCCAGTACTTC.

This clonotype was detected many times. This chain connects TRBV12-5 to TRBJ2-7, with 8 bases identical to TRBD2. Trimming removed 5 bases from V and 4 bases from J; junction bases left unmatched: 19. There are 18 residues in the CDR3. Germline V gives CDR1 LGHNT, CDR2 FRNRAP. The CDR3 region has the DNA TGTGCTAGTGGTCCCAAATCCCTCGGGAGGGGGGGCGGTTACGAGCAGTACTTC. It encodes CASGPKSLGRGGGYEQYF.

This clonotype appeared many times. The chain carries TRBV4-3 and TRBJ2-7; 10 bases are a match to TRBD1. The CDR3 is 16 amino acids. CDR1 LGHNA and CDR2 YSLEER come from the germline V gene. Losses at the gene ends were 3 bases for V and 2 bases for J; bases not matched to a gene: 7. CDR3 DNA: TGCGCCAGCAGCCATTCCGGGACAGGGGAGGCCTACGAGCAGTACTTC. Translation: CASSHSGTGEAYEQYF.

This clonotype was found many times. The genes are TRBV11-1 and TRBJ1-1; no clear D gene. The CDR3 is made up of 11 amino acids. V lost 5 bases, J lost 5 bases, and 6 bases lay in between. Germline assignment: CDR1 SGHAT and CDR2 FQDESV (reference sequence). The DNA for the CDR3 is TGTGCCAGCAGCGCCCAAACTGAAGCTTTCTTT. It translates to CASSAQTEAFF. Looking up the rest from reference TRBV11-1 and TRBJ1-1 gives the full variable domain: EAEVAQSPRYKITEKSQAVAFWCDPISGHATLYWYRQILGQGPELLVQFQDESVVDDSQLPKDRFSAERLKGVDSTLKIQPAELGDSAMYLCASSAQTEAFFGQGTRLTVV.

At least ten counts were recorded for this clonotype. The rearrangement uses TRBV5-1 and TRBJ2-3; possible D gene TRBD1, 5 bases. The CDR3 spans 16 residues. V was shortened by 1 base and J by 1 base, with 13 bases between the two germline ends. CDR1 is SGHRS, CDR2 YFSETQ, per germline. CDR3 DNA sequence: TGCGCCAGCAGCTTGTCGTGGGGCGGCGGCACAGATACGCAGTATTTT. This codes for CASSLSWGGGTDTQYF.

There are many counts of this clonotype. CDR3 DNA sequence: TGCGCCAGCAGCCAACTCCCGGGAGGAGCGGGAGCGCCCTACGAGCAGTACTTC. Translation gives CASSQLPGGAGAPYEQYF. V gene TRBV4-3 combines with J gene TRBJ2-7; 8 bases map to TRBD2. V shed 2 bases and J 2 bases; nucleotides not matched to a gene: 14. The CDR3 spans 18 residues. Germline CDR1 and CDR2: LGHNA and YSLEER.

Many counts were recorded for this clonotype. The V and J genes are TRBV10-3 and TRBJ2-7; D is unresolved. CDR1 ENHRY and CDR2 SYGVKD come from the germline V gene. V gave up 8 bases and J gave up 1 base, with 9 bases separating them. CDR3 length equals 12 residues. The DNA of the CDR3 is TGTGCCATCGGCAGGTATTCCTACGAGCAGTACTTC. This gives the protein CAIGRYSYEQYF.

This clonotype is large by share. The CDR3: CASLWTGAYEQYF. The CDR3 DNA is TGTGCCAGCCTTTGGACAGGGGCCTACGAGCAGTACTTC. The chain joins TRBV12-3 or TRBV12-4 to TRBJ2-7, with TRBD1 matching over 9 bases. The trim removed 8 bases at V and 2 bases at J, leaving 4 bases unmatched. The CDR3 spans 13 residues.

This clonotype was counted at least ten times. The chain recombines TRBV7-2 with TRBJ2-7; a weak D match, TRBD1 (5 bases). The germline V gene encodes CDR1 SGHTA and CDR2 FQGNSA. The CDR3 is 17 amino acids. The V gene lost 2 bases and the J gene lost 3 bases, with 20 bases spanning the gap. The CDR3 protein is CASSLFFRRQGDYEQYF. The CDR3 DNA reads as TGTGCCAGCAGCTTATTTTTTCGACGGCAGGGTGACTACGAGCAGTACTTC.

This clonotype occurred many times. V and J are TRBV27 and TRBJ2-5, with D maybe TRBD2 (5 bases). The germline CDR1 and CDR2 sequences are MNHEY and SMNVEV (reference sequence). The CDR3 totals 17 residues. The V and J ends lost 4 bases and 2 bases respectively, with 20 bases between them. The CDR3 loop reads CASSSLYMDGRQETQYF. In DNA form, the CDR3 reads TGTGCCAGCAGTTCCCTTTATATGGATGGGAGACAAGAGACCCAGTACTTC.

This clonotype appeared many times. V usage is TRBV20-1 and J usage is TRBJ2-1; D call uncertain. CDR1 and CDR2 from the germline V gene are DFQATT and SNEGSKA (reference sequence). Trimming took off 0 bases at V and 4 bases at J, with 10 bases between the two ends. The CDR3 is 14 residues long. The CDR3 protein is CSAREGRDYNEQFF. CDR3 DNA: TGCAGTGCTAGAGAGGGAAGGGATTACAATGAGCAGTTCTTC.

There are many counts of this clonotype. The rearrangement joins TRBV20-1 to TRBJ2-7; a weak D match, TRBD1 (5 bases). The CDR3 runs 14 residues. V lost 5 bases and J 0 bases, leaving 14 bases between the germline ends. Germline assignment: CDR1 DFQATT and CDR2 SNEGSKA (reference sequence). CDR3 sequence reads: CSAGQLHRSYEQYF. In DNA form, the CDR3 reads TGCAGTGCTGGACAACTCCACCGCTCCTACGAGCAGTACTTC.

In this sample, this clonotype turned up many times. The chain links TRBV29-1 to TRBJ2-5; D unresolved. The CDR3 is made up of 12 amino acids. V lost 4 bases and J lost 4, with 10 bases in between. Germline V gene lookup returns CDR1 SQVTM and CDR2 ANQGSEA. CDR3: CSVGGLSETQYF. DNA of the CDR3: TGCAGCGTTGGGGGTTTGTCAGAGACCCAGTACTTC.

This clonotype was detected many times. The rearrangement joins TRBV20-1 to TRBJ2-7; perhaps TRBD2 as D (6 bases). V gave up 0 bases and J gave up 9 bases, with 15 bases separating them. The CDR3 loop spans 13 amino acids. Germline V gives CDR1 DFQATT, CDR2 SNEGSKA (reference sequence). CDR3 residues: CSARDPGGQRQYF. The CDR3 region has the DNA TGCAGTGCTAGAGATCCCGGAGGGCAGAGGCAGTACTTC.

The chain combines TRBV7-2 with TRBJ2-7, with D unclear. In germline, CDR1 is SGHTA, CDR2 FQGNSA. The ends were cut back, 1 base at V and 0 bases at J, with 13 bases in the middle. This CDR3 comprises 16 residues. This CDR3 is CASSLVVGLTSYEQYF. CDR3 DNA: TGTGCCAGCAGCTTAGTGGTTGGGCTAACCTCCTACGAGCAGTACTTC.

This clonotype has more than one count but fewer than ten. The rearrangement links TRBV3-1 to TRBJ1-2; D not resolved. Germline V gene sequence: CDR1 LGHDT, CDR2 YNNKEL (reference sequence). CDR3 size: 15 residues. Trimming left V 7 bases short and J 7 bases short, with 22 bases between. The CDR3 reads CASTYRGKGSSGYTF. CDR3 bases: TGTGCCAGCACCTACAGAGGGAAGGGATCGAGTGGCTACACCTTC.

This clonotype was detected many times. V usage is TRBV7-9 and J usage is TRBJ2-7; no reliable D call. The CDR3 is made up of 15 amino acids. V was cut by 0 bases and J by 4 bases, with 13 bases left in between. Germline values: CDR1 SEHNR, CDR2 FQNEAQ (reference sequence). The CDR3 here is CASSLAASSRYEQYF. The DNA for the CDR3 is TGTGCCAGCAGCTTAGCGGCTAGTTCTCGATACGAGCAGTACTTC.

There are many counts of this clonotype. The V and J genes are TRBV4-1 and TRBJ2-1; a possible D gene is TRBD2 (6 bases). The CDR3 sequence is 16 residues long. Germline assignment: CDR1 MGHRA and CDR2 YSYEKL. V gave up 0 bases and J gave up 4 bases, with 13 bases separating them. CDR3 in DNA: TGCGCCAGCAGCCAAGATAGCGGAAACCCATACAATGAGCAGTTCTTC. It encodes CASSQDSGNPYNEQFF.

The chain carries TRBV18 and TRBJ1-1; no clear D gene. The germline CDR1 and CDR2 sequences are KGHSH and LQKENI. The CDR3 is 12 amino acids. The V end was cut by 3 bases, the J end by 1 base, with 3 bases between. CDR3 in amino acids: CASSPSNTEAFF. The CDR3 DNA reads as TGTGCCAGCTCACCGTCGAACACTGAAGCTTTCTTT.

The sample holds many counts of this clonotype. The rearrangement uses TRBV4-2 and TRBJ2-5, with TRBD1 matching over 8 bases. CDR1 is LGHNA, CDR2 YNFKEQ, per germline. V dropped 2 bases and J dropped 10; count of bases not matched to a gene: 6. This CDR3 has 13 amino acids. The CDR3 spells CASSQNPDRDQYF. In nucleotides, the CDR3 is TGTGCCAGCAGCCAAAATCCGGACAGGGACCAGTACTTC.

This clonotype was detected ten times or more. V usage is TRBV7-9 and J usage is TRBJ2-3, with 15 bases fitting TRBD2. The CDR3 spans 18 residues. Germline V gene sequence: CDR1 SEHNR, CDR2 FQNEAQ (reference sequence). J was trimmed by 0 bases and V by 5 bases; bases with no gene match: 6. The DNA for the CDR3 is TGTGCCAGCAGCCAGCCGGGACTAGCGGGAGGAAGCACAGATACGCAGTATTTT. Translated, it gives CASSQPGLAGGSTDTQYF.